Presented here are 27 T cell receptor beta chains from one specimen sequenced in a study of molecular identifiers for immune sequencing clone quantification. TCRdb called the PCR reads again in MiXCR, with one record for every CDR3 protein. The sample yields approximately 500,000 distinct CDR3 sequences, 25% seen once. The sequencing sample was made of naive CD8+ T cells from blood, with Jurkat cell RNA spiked in. The subset is: FACS-sorted CD8+CD4-CCR7+CD45RA+ naive T cells. All receptors derive from a human donor in good health. Some libraries in this study had Jurkat cell RNA spiked in.

This clonotype was counted only a few times. The CDR3 reads CASSLPGSKSYEQYF. The CDR3 DNA sequence: TGTGCCAGCAGCCTACCCGGCAGTAAATCCTACGAGCAGTACTTC. The chain combines TRBV13 with TRBJ2-7; no reliable D call. The V end lost 5 bases, the J end lost 1 base, and 15 bases lay between the germline ends. Germline CDR1 reads PRHDT; CDR2 reads FYEKMQ (reference sequence). The CDR3 is 15 amino acids. Full variable domain (missing parts from reference TRBV13 and TRBJ2-7): AAGVIQSPRHLIKEKRETATLKCYPIPRHDTVYWYQQGPGQDPQFLISFYEKMQSDKGSIPDRFSAQQFSDYHSELNMSSLELGDSALYFCASSLPGSKSYEQYFGPGTRLTVT.

This clonotype was detected only a few times. V gene TRBV5-6 combines with J gene TRBJ1-1; 7 nucleotides align to TRBD1. Unmatched junction bases numbered 6, after V lost 4 bases and J lost 6 bases. CDR1 is SGHDT and CDR2 is YYEEEE in the germline V gene. This CDR3 comprises 13 residues. The CDR3 region has the DNA TGTGCCAGCAGCCCGACAGGGACTGCTGAAGCTTTCTTT. It codes for CASSPTGTAEAFF.

The chain links TRBV27 to TRBJ2-5; 8 bases agree with TRBD1. Germline loops: CDR1 MNHEY, CDR2 SMNVEV (reference sequence). V dropped 5 bases and J dropped 1; count of bases not matched to a gene: 3. The CDR3 consists of 14 residues. The CDR3 sequence is CASSRGQAQETQYF. CDR3 nucleotide sequence: TGTGCCAGCAGTAGGGGACAGGCCCAAGAGACCCAGTACTTC.

This clonotype was seen repeatedly, ten times or more. The V gene is TRBV7-2, the J gene TRBJ1-1; the D is unclear. The CDR3 is made up of 13 amino acids. V was cut by 1 base and J by 4 bases, with 7 bases left in between. Germline-derived CDR1 and CDR2 are SGHTA and FQGNSA. The CDR3 loop reads CASSLGRFTEAFF. DNA for the CDR3: TGTGCCAGCAGCTTAGGGCGGTTCACTGAAGCTTTCTTT.

This clonotype was seen many times. The V and J genes are TRBV7-9 and TRBJ2-3, with 9 bases fitting TRBD2. Losses at the gene ends were 4 bases for V and 2 bases for J; bases not matched to a gene: 7. Germline V gene data show CDR1 as SEHNR and CDR2 as FQNEAQ (reference sequence). This CDR3 is 16 amino acids long. The CDR3 sequence: CASSSGLALPTDTQYF. CDR3 nucleotide sequence: TGTGCCAGCAGCTCGGGACTAGCCCTTCCCACAGATACGCAGTATTTT.

The chain is built from TRBV6-1 and TRBJ1-4; D is unclear. V dropped 1 base and J dropped 5 bases, with 8 bases sitting between them. Germline CDR1 is MNHNS and CDR2 is SASEGT. CDR3 length equals 14 residues. CDR3 bases: TGTGCCAGCAGTGAAGGGGGAATGAATGAAAAACTGTTTTTT. It is translated as CASSEGGMNEKLFF.

Points on this clonotype: Since a much larger clone is just one base distant, this may be a read error. This rearrangement joins TRBV9 to TRBJ1-5, with D possibly being TRBD1 (5 bases). Germline CDR1 and CDR2: SGDLS and YYNGEE. The CDR3 length is 14 residues. CDR3: CASSPTETYQPQRF. CDR3 in DNA: TGTGCCAGCAGCCCGACAGAGACTTATCAGCCCCAGCGTTTT.

V usage is TRBV4-3 and J usage is TRBJ2-7; 12 nucleotides line up with TRBD2. Germline CDR1 and CDR2: LGHNA and YSLEER. With V trimmed by 3 bases and J by 2 bases, 5 bases remained unmatched. The CDR3 contains 16 residues. CDR3 loop: CASSHEGLAGTYEQYF. The CDR3 DNA is TGCGCCAGCAGCCACGAAGGACTAGCGGGGACCTACGAGCAGTACTTC.

A remark on this clonotype: A single base separates this from a much larger clone, so it may be a read error. The V and J genes are TRBV29-1 and TRBJ2-7; 8 positions agree with TRBD2. Trimming took 4 bases from V and 1 from J; bases not matched to a gene: 6. Germline CDR1 reads SQVTM; CDR2 reads ANQGSEA. This CDR3 is 14 amino acids long. This CDR3 is CSVVAAGVSYEQYF. CDR3 in DNA: TGCAGCGTTGTGGCAGCGGGAGTGTCCTACGAGCAGTACTTC.

This clonotype was seen a handful of times. The chain combines TRBV21-1 with TRBJ2-5. TRBV21-1 is shown as a pseudogene. The CDR3 sequence is 13 residues long. CDR3 in amino acids: CASSIAGRETQYF. DNA of the CDR3: TGTGCCAGCAGCATAGCGGGACGAGAGACCCAGTACTTC.

The rearrangement joins TRBV20-1 to TRBJ2-3; 10 nucleotides line up with TRBD1. V shed 1 base and J 4 bases; nucleotides not matched to a gene: 8. There are 16 residues in the CDR3. CDR1 is DFQATT, CDR2 SNEGSKA, per germline (reference sequence). CDR3 bases: TGCAGTGCTAGAGGGGCTGGGACAGGGGAAGCAGATACGCAGTATTTT. Its protein is CSARGAGTGEADTQYF.

This clonotype was seen at least ten times. V gene TRBV29-1 combines with J gene TRBJ2-1; perhaps D is TRBD1 or TRBD2 (5 bases each). The CDR3 totals 13 residues. Deletions cut 3 bases from V and 8 bases from J, with 14 bases between. The germline V gene encodes CDR1 SQVTM and CDR2 ANQGSEA. CDR3 region: CSVEGVPADEQFF. The CDR3 nucleotides are TGCAGCGTTGAGGGGGTCCCGGCCGATGAGCAGTTCTTC.

In its sample, this clonotype was seen a few times. V gene TRBV4-1 combines with J gene TRBJ2-7; D is ambiguous. The CDR3 has 18 residues. Trimming shortened V by 0 bases and J by 3 bases, and 21 bases separated the two germline ends. Germline lookup yields CDR1 MGHRA and CDR2 YSYEKL. CDR3 sequence: CASSQDIVTDLQVYEQYF. The CDR3 DNA reads TGCGCCAGCAGCCAAGATATCGTCACAGACTTACAAGTCTACGAGCAGTACTTC.

The genes are TRBV5-6 and TRBJ2-3, with 9 bases lining up with TRBD2. J lost 2 bases, V lost 1 base, and 5 bases had no gene match. Germline V gene lookup returns CDR1 SGHDT and CDR2 YYEEEE. The CDR3 length is 16 residues. The CDR3 DNA is TGTGCCAGCAGCTTGCTCCTAGCGGGACACACAGATACGCAGTATTTT. It specifies CASSLLLAGHTDTQYF. The whole variable domain, filled in from reference TRBV5-6 and TRBJ2-3, reads DAGVTQSPTHLIKTRGQQVTLRCSPKSGHDTVSWYQQALGQGPQFIFQYYEEEERQRGNFPDRFSGHQFPNYSSELNVNALLLGDSALYLCASSLLLAGHTDTQYFGPGTRLTVL.

This clonotype was detected only a few times. The CDR3 spells CASSPHTSGIAKNIQYF. CDR3 DNA sequence: TGTGCCAGCAGTCCTCATACTAGCGGGATAGCCAAAAACATTCAGTACTTC. The chain couples TRBV12-3 or TRBV12-4 to TRBJ2-4, with 10 bases fitting TRBD2. V gave up 5 bases and J gave up 0 bases; unmatched junction bases: 7. The CDR3 has 17 amino acids.

This clonotype was seen many times. The chain links TRBV5-5 to TRBJ2-7; unclear D gene. From germline, CDR1 is SGHKS and CDR2 YYEKEE (reference sequence). The CDR3 spans 16 residues. The germline V and J ends were trimmed by 4 bases and 6 bases, with 23 bases remaining between them. The CDR3 spells CASSPAAGASALEQYF. The CDR3 coding sequence is TGTGCCAGCAGCCCGGCCGCAGGAGCATCGGCTCTCGAGCAGTACTTC.

This clonotype has more than one count but fewer than ten. V gene TRBV12-3 or TRBV12-4 combines with J gene TRBJ2-4, with D hard to call. This CDR3 has 16 residues. The V gene lost 9 bases and the J gene lost 1 base, with 19 bases spanning the gap. The CDR3 spells CARVEIARSAKNIQYF. CDR3 nucleotide sequence: TGTGCCAGAGTTGAAATAGCCAGGAGCGCCAAAAACATTCAGTACTTC.

This clonotype was detected many times. V is TRBV12-3 or TRBV12-4 and J is TRBJ2-3, with D perhaps TRBD2 (6 bases). The germline V and J ends were trimmed by 7 bases and 2 bases, with 22 bases remaining between them. There are 17 residues in the CDR3. CDR3 protein: CASNPIPGTPPTDTQYF. CDR3 in DNA: TGTGCCAGCAACCCTATACCCGGGACTCCTCCCACAGATACGCAGTATTTT.

The J gene is TRBJ1-1, the V gene TRBV4-1, with 10 positions matching TRBD1. The germline V gene encodes CDR1 MGHRA and CDR2 YSYEKL. This CDR3 has 16 amino acids. J gave up 5 bases and V 4 bases, and 10 bases lay outside the gene matches. The CDR3 DNA reads TGCGCCAGCAGCCCTCCCACCGGACAGGGGGGGACTGAAGCTTTCTTT. It is translated as CASSPPTGQGGTEAFF.

V is TRBV7-6 and J is TRBJ2-3, with D possibly TRBD2 on 7 matching bases. The germline CDR1 and CDR2 sequences are SGHVS and FNYEAQ. This CDR3 contains 15 residues. The V and J ends lost 1 base and 5 bases respectively, with 13 bases between them. The CDR3 DNA sequence: TGTGCCAGCAGCTTAGAGGGGGGGCTCGTAGATACGCAGTATTTT. Translated: CASSLEGGLVDTQYF.

This clonotype was seen ten or more times. The rearrangement uses TRBV19 and TRBJ2-5; D unclear. CDR1 LNHDA and CDR2 SQIVND come from the germline V gene (reference sequence). Trimming cost V 7 bases and J 1 base, with 13 bases left between them. The CDR3 consists of 14 residues. CDR3 protein: CASTSLGGQETQYF. DNA for the CDR3: TGTGCCAGTACAAGTCTGGGCGGCCAAGAGACCCAGTACTTC.

The CDR3 spells CASSPGQGLFYNEQFF. CDR3 sequence (DNA): TGTGCCAGCAGCCCTGGACAGGGGCTATTCTACAATGAGCAGTTCTTC. The chain combines TRBV7-2 with TRBJ2-1; 9 bases map to TRBD1. The CDR3 length is 16 residues. Germline-derived CDR1 and CDR2 are SGHTA and FQGNSA. V shed 5 bases and J 3 bases; nucleotides not matched to a gene: 8. The entire variable domain, with the rest obtained from reference TRBV7-2 and TRBJ2-1, is as follows: GAGVSQSPSNKVTEKGKDVELRCDPISGHTALYWYRQSLGQGLEFLIYFQGNSAPDKSGLPSDRFSAERTGGSVSTLTIQRTQQEDSAVYLCASSPGQGLFYNEQFFGPGTRLTVL.

As for this clonotype: A much larger clone lies one base from this, so it may be a read error. The rearrangement uses TRBV2 and TRBJ1-4, with D unresolved. Germline-derived CDR1 and CDR2 are SNHLY and FYNNEI. The CDR3 loop spans 15 amino acids. Trimming took off 2 bases at V and 4 bases at J, with 11 bases between the two ends. CDR3 sequence reads: CASSEMGRDNEKLFF. CDR3 nucleotides: TGTGCCAGCAGTGAAATGGGCCGAGATAATGAAAAACTGTTTTTT.

This clonotype was counted ten times or more. J is TRBJ1-1 and V is TRBV6-2 or TRBV6-3, with D unclear. CDR1 is MNHEY, CDR2 SVGEGT, per germline. CDR3 length: 14 amino acids. V gave up 0 bases and J gave up 6 bases, with 11 bases separating them. CDR3 loop: CASSYSWVYSEAFF. CDR3 DNA: TGTGCCAGCAGTTACTCGTGGGTATATTCTGAAGCTTTCTTT.

This sequence joins TRBV7-9 and TRBJ2-7; a weak D match, TRBD2 (7 bases). Per the germline V gene, CDR1 is SEHNR and CDR2 is FQNEAQ (reference sequence). V lost 5 bases, J lost 4 bases, and 18 bases lay in between. The CDR3 runs to 15 residues. CDR3 nucleotide sequence: TGTGCCAGCAGCCCCGCCCCGAGGGGGGGTTACGAGCAGTACTTC. This sequence encodes CASSPAPRGGYEQYF.

The chain joins TRBV12-3 or TRBV12-4 to TRBJ2-1, with TRBD2 identical over 11 bases. CDR3 length: 16 amino acids. Trimming at V came to 6 bases and at J to 5 bases, leaving 9 bases not matched to a gene. The CDR3 here is CASSHPTSGKNNEQFF. As DNA, the CDR3 is TGTGCCAGCAGCCACCCGACTAGCGGGAAGAACAATGAGCAGTTCTTC.

At least ten counts were recorded for this clonotype. The J gene is TRBJ1-1, the V gene TRBV7-9; a weak D match, TRBD1 (5 bases). Germline CDR1 is SEHNR and CDR2 is FQNEAQ (reference sequence). The V and J ends lost 1 base and 1 base respectively, with 7 bases between them. This CDR3 spans 14 amino acids. CDR3 region: CASSLVRGNTEAFF. The CDR3 region has the DNA TGTGCCAGCAGCTTAGTTAGGGGGAACACTGAAGCTTTCTTT.